The sequence of this TCR beta chain was determined in a study of cytomegalovirus exposure and HLA in healthy donors. Healthy bone marrow donors made up the donors. CDR1 MNHNS and CDR2 SASEGT come from the germline V gene. The V gene lost 3 bases and the J gene lost 0 bases, with 11 bases spanning the gap. The CDR3 covers 15 residues. Amplification used 60 Vbeta primers and 13 Jbeta primers. Original methodology: Unique TCR beta chains totaled some 80 million in a later count, with around 11 million of them shared. Produced via immunoSEQ multiplex PCR; TCRdb's table is partial and in-frame only. Clone size and the V and J calls come from that table; the DNA yielded D and trimming. The repertoire has roughly 140,000 clones, approximately 60% of them found once; the top ten carry roughly 6.8%.

This rearrangement joins TRBV6-1 to TRBJ2-5; D is ambiguous. The clonotype comes from a woman between 55 and 75 years old in good health and CMV-seropositive. Specimen: PBMCs. The CDR3 DNA sequence: TGTGCCAGCAGTGACCCCGCGAAGTACCAAGAGACCCAGTACTTC. Translating it yields CASSDPAKYQETQYF.